This TCR beta chain was sequenced during a study of T-cell reconstitution after alpha-beta-depleted transplantation in children. Unique molecular identifiers were incorporated when the TCRbeta library was constructed. TCRdb re-called the PCR reads with MiXCR, one entry per CDR3 protein. The data show around 500,000 distinct CDR3 sequences, 23% seen once. The CDR3 runs 15 residues. CDR1 is LNHNV, CDR2 YYDKDF, per germline (reference sequence). J gave up 2 bases and V 3 bases, and 6 bases lay outside the gene matches. The receptor comes from a boy in the first two years of life who had a stem cell transplant for acute myeloid leukemia, so the T cells may come from the graft donor. V gene TRBV15 combines with J gene TRBJ1-1, with TRBD1 matching 7 bases. The sequencing used PBMCs, mostly from graft donor cells, collected 360 days after TCRalphabeta/CD19-depleted stem cell transplant. The CDR3 nucleotides are TGTGCCACCAGCAGGATTGGGACAGACAACACTGAAGCTTTCTTT. Its translation is CATSRIGTDNTEAFF.